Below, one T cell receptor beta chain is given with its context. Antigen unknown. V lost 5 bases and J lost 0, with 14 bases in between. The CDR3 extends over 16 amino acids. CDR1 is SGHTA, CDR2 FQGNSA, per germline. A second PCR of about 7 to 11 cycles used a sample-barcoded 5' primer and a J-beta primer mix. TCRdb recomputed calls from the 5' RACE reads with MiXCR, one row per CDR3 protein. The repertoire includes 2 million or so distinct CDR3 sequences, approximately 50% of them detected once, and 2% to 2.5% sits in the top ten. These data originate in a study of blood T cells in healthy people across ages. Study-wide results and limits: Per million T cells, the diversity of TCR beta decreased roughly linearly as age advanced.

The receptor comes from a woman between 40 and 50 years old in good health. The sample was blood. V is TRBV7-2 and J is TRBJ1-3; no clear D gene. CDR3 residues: CASSPLGRSSGNTIYF. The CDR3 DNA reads TGTGCCAGCAGCCCTCTTGGCCGGAGCTCTGGAAACACCATATATTTT.